This TCR beta chain is drawn from a study of PD-1 blockade in classical Hodgkin lymphoma. Broader study findings: TCR diversity at baseline was reported to be reduced in newly diagnosed patients relative to healthy donors. By C4D1, diversity of CD4+ TCRs had risen significantly, whereas that of CD8+ TCRs had not. For complete responders, baseline diversity was comparable to that of newly diagnosed patients.

The table came from immunoSEQ multiplex PCR; TCRdb's copy has only in-frame clones and leaves some out. Of 20,000 or so clones listed, roughly three quarters are singletons. Trimming cost V 1 base and J 3 bases; bases outside gene matches: 5. Germline V gives CDR1 SGHDN, CDR2 FVKESK. CDR3 size: 17 residues. The sample holds a few counts of this clone. No antigen is known for it. Sample time point: cycle 4 day 1 (C4D1), after 6 weeks of nivolumab. Every patient was affected by relapse after autologous stem cell transplantation, while exposure to brentuximab vedotin was not uniform. Best responses fell into complete response, partial response or progressive disease.

The clonotype was recovered from a human donor with classical Hodgkin lymphoma. The chain links TRBV14 to TRBJ2-2, with 10 bases fitting TRBD2. Sequences were derived from peripheral blood mononuclear cells (PBMCs), sampled before the fourth cycle of nivolumab. The CDR3, as DNA: TGTGCCAGCAGCCAAGGGGCCCTAGCGGGGGACACCGGGGAGCTGTTTTTT. Its translation is CASSQGALAGDTGELFF.